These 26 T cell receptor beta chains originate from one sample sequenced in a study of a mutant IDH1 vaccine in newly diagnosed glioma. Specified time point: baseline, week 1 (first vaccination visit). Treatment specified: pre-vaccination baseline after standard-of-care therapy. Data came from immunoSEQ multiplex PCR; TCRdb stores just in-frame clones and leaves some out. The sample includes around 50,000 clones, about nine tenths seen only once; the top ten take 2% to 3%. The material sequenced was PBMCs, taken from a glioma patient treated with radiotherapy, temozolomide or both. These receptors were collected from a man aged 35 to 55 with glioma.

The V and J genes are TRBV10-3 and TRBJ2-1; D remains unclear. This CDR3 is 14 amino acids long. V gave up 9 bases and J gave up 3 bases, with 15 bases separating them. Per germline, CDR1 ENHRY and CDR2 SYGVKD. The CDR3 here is CAIAVTGYYNEQFF. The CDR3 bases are TGTGCCATAGCCGTGACCGGTTACTACAATGAGCAGTTCTTC.

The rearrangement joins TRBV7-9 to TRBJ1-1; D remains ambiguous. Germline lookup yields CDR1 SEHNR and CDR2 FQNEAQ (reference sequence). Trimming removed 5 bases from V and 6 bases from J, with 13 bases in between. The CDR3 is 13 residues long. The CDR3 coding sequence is TGTGCCAGCAGCCTATTGGGTAACGCTGAAGCTTTCTTT. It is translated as CASSLLGNAEAFF.

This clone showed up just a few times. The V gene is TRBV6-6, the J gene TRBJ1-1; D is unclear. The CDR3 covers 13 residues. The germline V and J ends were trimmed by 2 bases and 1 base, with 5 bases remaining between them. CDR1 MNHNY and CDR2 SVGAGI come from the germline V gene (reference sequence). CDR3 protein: CASSYGENTEAFF. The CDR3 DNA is TGTGCCAGCAGTTACGGTGAGAACACTGAAGCTTTCTTT.

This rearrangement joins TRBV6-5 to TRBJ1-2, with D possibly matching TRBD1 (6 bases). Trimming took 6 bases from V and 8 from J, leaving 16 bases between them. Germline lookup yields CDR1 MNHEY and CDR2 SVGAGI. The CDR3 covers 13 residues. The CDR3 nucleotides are TGTGCCAGCAGACAACCTTATGGGGGCGGCTACACCTTC. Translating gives CASRQPYGGGYTF.

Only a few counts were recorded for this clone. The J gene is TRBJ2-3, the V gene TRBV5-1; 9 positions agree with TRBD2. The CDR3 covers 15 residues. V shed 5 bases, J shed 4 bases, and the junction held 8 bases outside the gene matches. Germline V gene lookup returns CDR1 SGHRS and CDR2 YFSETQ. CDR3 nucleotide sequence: TGCGCCAGCAGTTCTAGCGGGACGGGCGCAGATACGCAGTATTTT. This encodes CASSSSGTGADTQYF. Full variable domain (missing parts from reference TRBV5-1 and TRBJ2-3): KAGVTQTPRYLIKTRGQQVTLSCSPISGHRSVSWYQQTPGQGLQFLFEYFSETQRNKGNFPGRFSGRQFSNSRSEMNVSTLELGDSALYLCASSSSGTGADTQYFGPGTRLTVL.

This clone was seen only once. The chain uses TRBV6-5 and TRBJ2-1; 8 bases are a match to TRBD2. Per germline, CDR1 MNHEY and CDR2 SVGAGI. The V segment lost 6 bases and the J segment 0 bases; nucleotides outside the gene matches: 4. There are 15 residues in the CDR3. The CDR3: CASRVAGSSYNEQFF. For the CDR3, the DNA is TGTGCCAGCAGAGTAGCGGGGAGCTCCTACAATGAGCAGTTCTTC.

CDR3 in amino acids: CSAREETQYF. CDR3 in DNA: TGCAGTGCTAGAGAAGAGACCCAGTACTTC. The V call is TRBV20-1, the J call TRBJ2-5, with no clear D. Germline V gene lookup returns CDR1 DFQATT and CDR2 SNEGSKA (reference sequence). CDR3 length: 10 residues. V was shortened by 0 bases and J by 4 bases, with 0 bases between the two germline ends.

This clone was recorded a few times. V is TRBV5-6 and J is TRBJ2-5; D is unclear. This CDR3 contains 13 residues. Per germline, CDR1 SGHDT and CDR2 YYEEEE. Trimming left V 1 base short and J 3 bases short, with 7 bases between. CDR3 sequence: CASSLPTEETQYF. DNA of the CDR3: TGTGCCAGCAGCTTGCCAACCGAAGAGACCCAGTACTTC.

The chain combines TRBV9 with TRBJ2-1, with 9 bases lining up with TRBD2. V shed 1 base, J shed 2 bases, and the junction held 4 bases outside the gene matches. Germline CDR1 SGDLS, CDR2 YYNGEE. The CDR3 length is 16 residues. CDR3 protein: CASSVQAGGAYNEQFF. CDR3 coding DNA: TGTGCCAGCAGCGTACAAGCGGGAGGAGCCTACAATGAGCAGTTCTTC.

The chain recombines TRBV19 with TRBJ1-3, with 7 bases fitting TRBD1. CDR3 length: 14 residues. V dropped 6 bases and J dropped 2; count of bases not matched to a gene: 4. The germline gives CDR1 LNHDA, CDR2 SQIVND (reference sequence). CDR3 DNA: TGTGCCAGTAGGAAAACAGGGGCTGGAAACACCATATATTTT. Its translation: CASRKTGAGNTIYF.

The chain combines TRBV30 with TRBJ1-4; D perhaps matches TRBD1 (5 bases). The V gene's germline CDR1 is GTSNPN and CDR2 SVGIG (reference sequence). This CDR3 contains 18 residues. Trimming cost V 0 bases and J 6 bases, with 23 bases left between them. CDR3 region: CAWSVRRRESSWDEKLFF. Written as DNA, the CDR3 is TGTGCCTGGAGTGTACGGCGCAGGGAAAGTAGTTGGGATGAAAAACTGTTTTTT. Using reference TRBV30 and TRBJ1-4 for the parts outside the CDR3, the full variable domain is SQTIHQWPATLVQPVGSPLSLECTVEGTSNPNLYWYRQAAGRGLQLLFYSVGIGQISSEVPQNLSASRPQDRQFILSSKKLLLSDSGFYLCAWSVRRRESSWDEKLFFGSGTQLSVL.

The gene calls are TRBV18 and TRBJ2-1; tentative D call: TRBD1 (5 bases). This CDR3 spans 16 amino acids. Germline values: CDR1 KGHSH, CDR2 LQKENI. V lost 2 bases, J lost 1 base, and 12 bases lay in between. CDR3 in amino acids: CASSPEAGFSYNEQFF. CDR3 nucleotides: TGTGCCAGCTCACCAGAAGCAGGGTTTTCCTACAATGAGCAGTTCTTC.

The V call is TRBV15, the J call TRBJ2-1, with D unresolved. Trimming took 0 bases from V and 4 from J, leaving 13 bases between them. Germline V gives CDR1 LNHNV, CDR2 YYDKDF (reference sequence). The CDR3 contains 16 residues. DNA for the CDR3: TGTGCCACCAGCAGAGAAAGGGTTACGACATACAATGAGCAGTTCTTC. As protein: CATSRERVTTYNEQFF.

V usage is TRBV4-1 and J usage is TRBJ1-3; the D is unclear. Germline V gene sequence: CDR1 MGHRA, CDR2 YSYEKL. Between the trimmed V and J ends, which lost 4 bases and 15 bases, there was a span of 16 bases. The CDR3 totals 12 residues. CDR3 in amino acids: CASSRPGPSKYF. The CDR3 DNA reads TGCGCCAGCAGCCGACCGGGCCCATCGAAATATTTT.

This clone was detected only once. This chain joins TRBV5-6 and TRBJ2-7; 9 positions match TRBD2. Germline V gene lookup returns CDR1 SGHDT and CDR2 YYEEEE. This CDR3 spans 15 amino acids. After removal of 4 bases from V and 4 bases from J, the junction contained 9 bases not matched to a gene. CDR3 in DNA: TGTGCCAGCAGCGGAACCTTAGCGGGAGTTTACGAGCAGTACTTC. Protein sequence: CASSGTLAGVYEQYF.

The CDR3 is CASSLAPTGPGNTIYF. The CDR3 DNA follows: TGTGCCAGCAGCTTGGCTCCCACAGGGCCTGGAAACACCATATATTTT. The V call is TRBV5-4, the J call TRBJ1-3, with D perhaps TRBD1 (6 bases). V lost 0 bases to trimming and J lost 2 bases, with 12 bases between them. There are 16 residues in the CDR3. The V gene's germline CDR1 is SGHNT and CDR2 YYREEE (reference sequence).

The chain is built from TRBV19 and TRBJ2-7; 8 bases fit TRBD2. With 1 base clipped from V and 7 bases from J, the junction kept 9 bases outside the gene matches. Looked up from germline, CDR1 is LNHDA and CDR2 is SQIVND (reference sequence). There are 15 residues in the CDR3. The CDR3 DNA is TGTGCCAGTAGTATAGCGGGCGGGAGGCCCTGGGAGCAGTACTTC. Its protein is CASSIAGGRPWEQYF.

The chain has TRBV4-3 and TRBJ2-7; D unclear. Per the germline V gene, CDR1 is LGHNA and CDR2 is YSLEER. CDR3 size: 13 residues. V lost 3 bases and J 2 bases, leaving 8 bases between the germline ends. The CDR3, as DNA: TGCGCCAGCAGCCATTTAGGAACCTACGAGCAGTACTTC. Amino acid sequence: CASSHLGTYEQYF.

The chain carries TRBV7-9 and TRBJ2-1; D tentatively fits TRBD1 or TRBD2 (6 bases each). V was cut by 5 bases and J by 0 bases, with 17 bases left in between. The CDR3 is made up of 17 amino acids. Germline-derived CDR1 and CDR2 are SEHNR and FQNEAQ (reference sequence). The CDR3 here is CASSPPGGPISYNEQFF. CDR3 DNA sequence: TGTGCCAGCAGCCCCCCCGGGGGCCCCATCTCCTACAATGAGCAGTTCTTC.

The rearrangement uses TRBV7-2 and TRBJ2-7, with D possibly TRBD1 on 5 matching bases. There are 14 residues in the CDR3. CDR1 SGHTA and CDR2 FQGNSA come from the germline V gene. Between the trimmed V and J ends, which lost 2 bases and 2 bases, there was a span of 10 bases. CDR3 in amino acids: CASSLTLGAYEQYF. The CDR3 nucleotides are TGTGCCAGCAGCTTAACGTTAGGGGCCTACGAGCAGTACTTC. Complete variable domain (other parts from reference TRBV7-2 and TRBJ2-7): GAGVSQSPSNKVTEKGKDVELRCDPISGHTALYWYRQSLGQGLEFLIYFQGNSAPDKSGLPSDRFSAERTGGSVSTLTIQRTQQEDSAVYLCASSLTLGAYEQYFGPGTRLTVT.

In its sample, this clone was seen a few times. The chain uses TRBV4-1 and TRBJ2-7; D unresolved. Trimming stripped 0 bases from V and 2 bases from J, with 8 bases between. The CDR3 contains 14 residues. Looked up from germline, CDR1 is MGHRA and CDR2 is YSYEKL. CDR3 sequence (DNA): TGCGCCAGCAGCCAAGACCGGTCAACCTACGAGCAGTACTTC. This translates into CASSQDRSTYEQYF.

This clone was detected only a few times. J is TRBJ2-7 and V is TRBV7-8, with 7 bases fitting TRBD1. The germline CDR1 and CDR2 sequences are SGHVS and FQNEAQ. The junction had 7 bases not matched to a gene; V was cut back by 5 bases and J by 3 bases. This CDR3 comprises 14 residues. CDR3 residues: CASSTVSGGYEQYF. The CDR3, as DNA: TGTGCCAGCAGCACAGTCTCAGGGGGCTACGAGCAGTACTTC.

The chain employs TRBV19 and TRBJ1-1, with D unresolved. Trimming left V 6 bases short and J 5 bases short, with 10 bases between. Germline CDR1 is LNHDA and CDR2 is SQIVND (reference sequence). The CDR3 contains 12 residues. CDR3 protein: CASRKGWTEAFF. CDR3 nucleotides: TGTGCCAGTAGAAAGGGTTGGACTGAAGCTTTCTTT.

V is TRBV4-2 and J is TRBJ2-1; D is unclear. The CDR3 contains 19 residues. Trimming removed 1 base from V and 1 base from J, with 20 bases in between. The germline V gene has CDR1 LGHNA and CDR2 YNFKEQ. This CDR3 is CASSQGKDPKGPSYNEQFF. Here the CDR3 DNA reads TGTGCCAGCAGCCAAGGAAAGGACCCGAAGGGTCCTTCCTACAATGAGCAGTTCTTC.

The CDR3 loop is CASRRGLSWEQYF. The CDR3 DNA reads TGTGCCAGCAGAAGGGGCCTTTCCTGGGAGCAGTACTTC. The V call is TRBV11-2, the J call TRBJ2-7; D perhaps matches TRBD1 (5 bases). Trimming left V 6 bases short and J 7 bases short, with 16 bases between. CDR3 length equals 13 residues. In germline, CDR1 is SGHAT, CDR2 FQNNGV. The full variable domain, in which reference TRBV11-2 and TRBJ2-7 provide the parts outside the CDR3, is EAGVAQSPRYKIIEKRQSVAFWCNPISGHATLYWYQQILGQGPKLLIQFQNNGVVDDSQLPKDRFSAERLKGVDSTLKIQPAKLEDSAVYLCASRRGLSWEQYFGPGTRLTVT.

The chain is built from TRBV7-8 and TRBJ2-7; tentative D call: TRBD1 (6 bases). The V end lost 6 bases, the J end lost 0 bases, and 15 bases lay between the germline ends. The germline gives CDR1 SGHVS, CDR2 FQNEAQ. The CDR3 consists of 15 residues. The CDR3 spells CASSYGGTGSYEQYF. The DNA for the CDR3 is TGTGCCAGCAGTTATGGGGGCACAGGCTCCTACGAGCAGTACTTC.